Sequencing of this TCR beta chain was carried out in a study of blood T cells in healthy people across ages (dated by TCRdb to the mid-2010s). For context, the study as a whole: Template switching captured roughly one uniquely barcoded TCR beta cDNA molecule per two T cells in model experiments. To avoid experimental bias, donors of different ages were spread randomly across the sequencing lanes. Using the same blood draw, the study looked at two additional independent replicas of 1 million unique cDNA reads for two donors, one aged 18 to 30 and the other aged 80 or older. Donors were grouped into four age groups: young (average roughly 16 years), middle-aged (39), aged (over 55) and long-lived (around 82). The study measured age-related changes in TCR beta repertoire diversity using deep sequencing normalized with unique cDNA molecular identifiers.

Comments on this clonotype: Its antigen remains undetermined. Per-nucleotide qualities are absent, and no much larger clonotype sits a single base away.

V has 1 base trimmed and J has 3 bases trimmed; junction bases matching no gene number 7. From cysteine to phenylalanine, the CDR3 is 16 amino acids long. Kept here is only the CDR3 DNA, which spans 48 bases and is read in frame from base 1. The germline V gene encodes CDR1 DFQATT and CDR2 SNEGSKA (reference sequence). The method was 5' RACE. Sequencer: Illumina HiSeq 2500. The second PCR ran for about 6 to 12 cycles and used a J-beta primer mix along with a sample-barcoded 5' primer. Each TCR beta cDNA molecule received a unique molecular identifier from a template-switch 5' adaptor carrying 12 random nucleotides. Each sample yielded at least 3 million CDR3-containing paired-end reads. The Mint cDNA synthesis kit, primed by a TRBC-specific oligonucleotide, was used to synthesize first-strand cDNA from all RNA. Following uracil-DNA glycosylase treatment, all cDNA underwent a first 18-cycle PCR with the universal primers M1SS and BC2_uni_R. Turning to the authors' computational methods: For normalization, 1 million high-quality reads, each with a distinct molecular identifier, were randomly selected from each sample. Instead of being binned into consensus sequences, reads with shared molecular identifiers were discarded. MiTCR, run with a Q25 quality threshold and the strictest error-elimination algorithm, handled CDR3 identification, clonotype clustering and error correction. A nonparametric unseen species model using Euler transformation provided a lower-bound estimate of total TCR beta diversity. TCRdb reprocessed the public reads (quality trimming at Q25 with fastp, clone calling with MiXCR) and kept in-frame beta chains. Identical CDR3 proteins give one entry, which carries the most common genes and DNA. TCRdb's processing, not the authors', yielded these V and J calls. The sample table holds hundreds of thousands of distinct CDR3 sequences, of which about 43% were seen once. Around 30% of the sample belongs to the ten largest clones.

What the study reported, not specific to this receptor: Because donor CMV infection status was unknown, age-related changes in expanded clonotypes were potentially confounded. Total diversity estimates from one million sequenced T cells were considered lower bounds and underestimates. As age increased, observed TCR beta diversity per million T cells dropped in a roughly linear way, and a significant reduction was already evident by age around 41. The long-lived group showed more naive CD4+ T cells, fewer expanded clones and increased TCR diversity than the aged group, suggesting age selection. A strong correlation was found between observed TCR beta diversity and the percentage of naive T cells measured by flow cytometry. Because profiling used bulk unsorted PBMCs, naive and antigen-experienced compartments could not be compared conclusively.

The approximately 39 donors, aged about 6 to 95 years, were systemically healthy Caucasian individuals from Russia. Ten milliliters of peripheral blood were drawn from each donor into EDTA-treated Vacutainer tubes. Ficoll-Paque density-gradient centrifugation was used to isolate PBMCs, with at least 7 million per sample. Trizol reagent was used to extract total RNA from the PBMCs, yielding at least 6 micrograms per sample. The percentages of naive CD45RAhigh/CD27high T cells were determined by flow cytometry on a PBMC aliquot from every donor. The chain is encoded by TRBV20-1 joined to TRBJ2-3; 10 middle bases align to TRBD1. The receptor was isolated from an elderly man in good health. Specimen: blood. The CDR3 region has the sequence CSARGRRTGGTDTQYF. The DNA is TGCAGTGCTAGAGGGCGGCGGACAGGGGGAACAGATACGCAGTATTTT.